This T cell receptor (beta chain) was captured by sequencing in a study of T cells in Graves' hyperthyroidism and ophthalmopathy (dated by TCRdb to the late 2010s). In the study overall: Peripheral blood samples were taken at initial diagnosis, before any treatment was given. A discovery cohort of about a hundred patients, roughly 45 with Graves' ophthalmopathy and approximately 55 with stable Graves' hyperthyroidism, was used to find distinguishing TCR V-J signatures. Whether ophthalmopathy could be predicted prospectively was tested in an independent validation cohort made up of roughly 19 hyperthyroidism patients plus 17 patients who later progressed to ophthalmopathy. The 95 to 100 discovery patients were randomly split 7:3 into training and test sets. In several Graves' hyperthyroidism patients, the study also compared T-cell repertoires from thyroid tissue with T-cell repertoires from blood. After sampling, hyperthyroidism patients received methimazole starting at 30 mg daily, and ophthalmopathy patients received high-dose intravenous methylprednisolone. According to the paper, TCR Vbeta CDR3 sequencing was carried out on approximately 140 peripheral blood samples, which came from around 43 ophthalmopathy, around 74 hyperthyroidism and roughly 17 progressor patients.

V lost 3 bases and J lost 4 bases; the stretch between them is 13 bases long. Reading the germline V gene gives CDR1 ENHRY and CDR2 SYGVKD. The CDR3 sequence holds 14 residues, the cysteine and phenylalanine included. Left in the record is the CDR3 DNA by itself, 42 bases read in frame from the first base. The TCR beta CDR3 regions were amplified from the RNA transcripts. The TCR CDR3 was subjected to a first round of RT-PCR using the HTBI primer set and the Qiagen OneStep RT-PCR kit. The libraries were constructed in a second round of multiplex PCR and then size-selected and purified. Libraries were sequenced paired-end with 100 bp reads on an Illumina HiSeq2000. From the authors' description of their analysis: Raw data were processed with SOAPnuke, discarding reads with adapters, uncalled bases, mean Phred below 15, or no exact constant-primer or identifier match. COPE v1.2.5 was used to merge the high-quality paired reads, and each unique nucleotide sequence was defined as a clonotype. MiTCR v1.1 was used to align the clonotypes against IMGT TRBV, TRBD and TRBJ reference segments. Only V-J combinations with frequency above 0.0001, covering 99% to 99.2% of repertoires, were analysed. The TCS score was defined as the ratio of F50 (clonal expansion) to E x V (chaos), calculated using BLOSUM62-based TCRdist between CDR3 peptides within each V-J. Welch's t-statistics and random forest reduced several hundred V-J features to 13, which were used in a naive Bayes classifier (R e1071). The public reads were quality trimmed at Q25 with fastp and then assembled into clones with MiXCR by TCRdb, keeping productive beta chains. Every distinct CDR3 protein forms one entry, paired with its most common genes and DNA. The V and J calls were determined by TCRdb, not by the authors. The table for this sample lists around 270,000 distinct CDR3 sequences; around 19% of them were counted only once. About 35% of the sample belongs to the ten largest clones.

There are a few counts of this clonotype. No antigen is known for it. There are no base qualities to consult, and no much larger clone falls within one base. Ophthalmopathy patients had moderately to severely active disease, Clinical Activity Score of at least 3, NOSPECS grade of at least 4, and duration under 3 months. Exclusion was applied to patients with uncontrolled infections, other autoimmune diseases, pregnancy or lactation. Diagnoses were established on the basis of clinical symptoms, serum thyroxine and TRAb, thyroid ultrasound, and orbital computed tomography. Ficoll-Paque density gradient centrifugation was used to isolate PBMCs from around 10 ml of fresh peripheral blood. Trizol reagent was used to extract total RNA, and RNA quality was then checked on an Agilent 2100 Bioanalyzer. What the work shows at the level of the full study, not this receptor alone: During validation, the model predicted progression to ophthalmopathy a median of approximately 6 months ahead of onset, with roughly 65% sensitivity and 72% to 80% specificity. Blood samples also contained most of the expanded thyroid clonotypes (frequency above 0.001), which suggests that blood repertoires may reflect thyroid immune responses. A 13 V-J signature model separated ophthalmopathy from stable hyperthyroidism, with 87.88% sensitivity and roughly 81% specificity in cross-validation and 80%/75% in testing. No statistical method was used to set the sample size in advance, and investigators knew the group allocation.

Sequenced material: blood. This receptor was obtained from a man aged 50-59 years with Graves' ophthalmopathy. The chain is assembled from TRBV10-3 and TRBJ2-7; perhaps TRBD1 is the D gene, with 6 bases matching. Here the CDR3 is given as CAISEQGPQYEQYF. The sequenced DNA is TGTGCCATCAGTGAACAGGGCCCACAATACGAGCAGTACTTC.